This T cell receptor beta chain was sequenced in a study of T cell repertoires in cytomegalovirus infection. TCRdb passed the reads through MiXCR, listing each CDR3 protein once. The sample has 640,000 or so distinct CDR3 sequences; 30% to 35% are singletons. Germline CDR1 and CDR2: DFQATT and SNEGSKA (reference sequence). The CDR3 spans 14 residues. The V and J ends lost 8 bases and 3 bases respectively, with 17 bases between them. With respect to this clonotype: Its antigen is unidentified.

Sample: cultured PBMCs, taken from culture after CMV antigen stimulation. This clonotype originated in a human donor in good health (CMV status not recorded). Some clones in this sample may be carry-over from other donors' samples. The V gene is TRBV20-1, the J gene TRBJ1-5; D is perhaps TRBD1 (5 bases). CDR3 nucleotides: TGCAGTTCAAGCGGGGGGTACAACAATCAGCCCCAGCATTTT. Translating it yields CSSSGGYNNQPQHF.